This TCR beta chain comes out of a study of patients and donors after allogeneic stem cell transplantation. The CDR3 extends over 18 amino acids. TCRdb passed the RT-PCR reads through MiXCR, listing each CDR3 protein once. This table has over 350,000 distinct CDR3 sequences, approximately 16% appearing once. Sequencing used blood, either unsorted or a sorted T cell fraction (not recorded which). This chain links TRBV21-1 with TRBJ2-3. TRBV21-1 is termed a pseudogene. This sequence was found in a human donor who was either an allogeneic HSCT recipient or a stem cell or donor lymphocyte infusion donor (not recorded which). It is not recorded whose cells these are; they may come from a transplant donor. The CDR3 DNA reads TGTGCCAGCAGCAAAGAATATGGAAACAGAGAGTACACAGATACGCAGTATTTT. Translating it yields CASSKEYGNREYTDTQYF.